What follows are 15 T cell receptor beta chains derived from one specimen sequenced in a study of blood T cells in healthy people across ages. A second PCR, run for about 7 to 11 cycles, used a sample-barcoded 5' primer plus a J-beta primer mix. Via MiXCR, TCRdb re-called the 5' RACE reads, giving one row per CDR3 protein. Altogether 550,000 to 650,000 distinct CDR3 sequences are present, under 30% being singletons, with the ten largest covering around 16%. Specimen: blood. These receptors came from a woman older than 75 in good health.

This clonotype was counted only a few times. The junction and the germline gene differ at one end; a read error may be behind it. This chain uses TRBV5-6 with TRBJ1-2; the match to TRBD1 covers 7 bases. Looked up from germline, CDR1 is SGHDT and CDR2 is YYEEEE. The CDR3 covers 16 residues. DNA of the CDR3: TGTGTCAGCAGCACCGAGACCGGGACAGCTAACTATGGCTACACCTTC. Protein sequence: CVSSTETGTANYGYTF. The full variable domain, in which reference TRBV5-6 and TRBJ1-2 provide the parts outside the CDR3, is DAGVTQSPTHLIKTRGQQVTLRCSPKSGHDTVSWYQQALGQGPQFIFQYYEEEERQRGNFPDRFSGHQFPNYSSELNVNALLLGDSALYLCVSSTETGTANYGYTFGSGTRLTVV.

This clonotype was found many times. V gene TRBV6-2 or TRBV6-3 combines with J gene TRBJ2-5, with 7 positions matching TRBD2. J gave up 2 bases and V 2 bases, and 8 bases lay outside the gene matches. Per the germline V gene, CDR1 is MNHEY and CDR2 is SVGEGT. The CDR3 runs 16 residues. The DNA of the CDR3 is TGTGCCAGCAGTTACAGTTTCGCGGGGGATCAAGAGACCCAGTACTTC. Its translation: CASSYSFAGDQETQYF.

This clonotype was seen at least ten times. The V call is TRBV4-3, the J call TRBJ2-1, with unresolved D. The CDR3 covers 15 residues. V dropped 1 base and J dropped 5 bases, with 12 bases sitting between them. Germline-derived CDR1 and CDR2 are LGHNA and YSLEER. The CDR3 DNA is TGCGCCAGCAGCCAAGGACTGGTGATCGACAATGAGCAGTTCTTC. Protein: CASSQGLVIDNEQFF.

With regard to this clonotype: A much bigger clone sits one base away, suggesting this may be a read error. The gene calls are TRBV5-1 and TRBJ2-5; tentatively, D is TRBD1 (5 bases). The germline V gene has CDR1 SGHRS and CDR2 YFSETQ. Between the trimmed V and J ends, which lost 2 bases and 7 bases, there was a span of 15 bases. This CDR3 is 14 amino acids long. The CDR3 reads CASSFAGRKGTQYF. For the CDR3, the DNA is TGCGCCAGCAGCTTTGCAGGGCGGAAAGGGACCCAGTACTTC.

The chain carries TRBV30 and TRBJ1-1; D perhaps matches TRBD1 (5 bases). The CDR3 length is 11 residues. Germline CDR1 GTSNPN, CDR2 SVGIG (reference sequence). V lost 1 base to trimming and J lost 8 bases, with 8 bases between them. CDR3 nucleotides: TGTGCCTGGAGTGGAGGGGAAGAAGCTTTCTTT. As protein: CAWSGGEEAFF. The full variable domain, its missing parts supplied by reference TRBV30 and TRBJ1-1, is SQTIHQWPATLVQPVGSPLSLECTVEGTSNPNLYWYRQAAGRGLQLLFYSVGIGQISSEVPQNLSASRPQDRQFILSSKKLLLSDSGFYLCAWSGGEEAFFGQGTRLTVV.

CDR3 DNA sequence: TGCAGTGCTAGAAGTACAGCCAGCTATCAGCCCCAGCATTTT. It is translated as CSARSTASYQPQHF. The V call is TRBV20-1, the J call TRBJ1-5; D unresolved. Trimming pared 2 bases from V and 5 bases from J, leaving 13 bases between. The CDR3 is made up of 14 amino acids. Germline-derived CDR1 and CDR2 are DFQATT and SNEGSKA (reference sequence).

The rearrangement links TRBV7-6 to TRBJ1-4, with unresolved D. Germline CDR1 reads SGHVS; CDR2 reads FNYEAQ. This CDR3 is 14 amino acids long. V was cut by 5 bases and J by 7 bases, with 14 bases left in between. CDR3 nucleotides: TGTGCCAGCAGCCCTAGGATAGGCGGTGAAAAACTGTTTTTT. This encodes CASSPRIGGEKLFF.

For this clonotype: The junction shows a germline mismatch at one end, possibly a read error. The CDR3 nucleotides are TGTGCCAGCGGCTTAACAGGGGAATATGGCTACACCTTC. As protein: CASGLTGEYGYTF. V gene TRBV7-6 combines with J gene TRBJ1-2; TRBD1 matches at 7 bases. The CDR3 contains 13 residues. Germline V gives CDR1 SGHVS, CDR2 FNYEAQ.

This clonotype was counted at least ten times. The chain employs TRBV5-1 and TRBJ2-7; D may be TRBD2 (6 bases). This CDR3 spans 15 amino acids. CDR1 is SGHRS, CDR2 YFSETQ, per germline. V was shortened by 1 base and J by 2 bases, with 13 bases between the two germline ends. The CDR3 region is CASSLMGGGPYEQYF. The CDR3, as DNA: TGCGCCAGCAGCTTGATGGGGGGTGGTCCCTACGAGCAGTACTTC.

The CDR3 sequence: CASSYSSGVDYGYTF. DNA for the CDR3: TGTGCCAGCAGTTACTCATCCGGGGTTGACTATGGCTACACCTTC. The V gene is TRBV6-5, the J gene TRBJ1-2; no reliable D call. Germline assignment: CDR1 MNHEY and CDR2 SVGAGI. The CDR3 spans 15 residues. With 0 bases removed from V and 3 bases from J, the gap between germline ends came to 11 bases.

There are many counts of this clonotype. CDR3 protein: CASSLNRGRTEAFF. CDR3 nucleotides: TGCGCCAGCAGCCTAAACAGGGGGCGAACTGAAGCTTTCTTT. The V and J genes are TRBV4-3 and TRBJ1-1; TRBD1 matches at 9 bases. This CDR3 spans 14 amino acids. Germline CDR1 reads LGHNA; CDR2 reads YSLEER. With 4 bases clipped from V and 5 bases from J, the junction kept 5 bases outside the gene matches.

The J gene is TRBJ1-3, the V gene TRBV10-3, with TRBD1 as a possible D gene (6 bases). Germline CDR1 is ENHRY and CDR2 is SYGVKD. Trimming pared 10 bases from V and 0 bases from J, leaving 10 bases between. The CDR3 loop spans 13 amino acids. The CDR3 sequence is CATRTDSGNTIYF. The CDR3 nucleotides read TGTGCCACCAGGACAGACTCTGGAAACACCATATATTTT.

The sample holds many counts of this clonotype. The V gene is TRBV5-5, the J gene TRBJ1-4; D remains ambiguous. The CDR3 length is 13 residues. The V gene's germline CDR1 is SGHKS and CDR2 YYEKEE (reference sequence). Trimming took 2 bases from V and 4 from J, leaving 6 bases between them. The chain's CDR3 is CASSFDLNEKLFF. Written as DNA, the CDR3 is TGTGCCAGCAGCTTTGACCTTAATGAAAAACTGTTTTTT.

This clonotype was seen ten or more times. This chain joins TRBV7-9 and TRBJ2-7; the D is unclear. Trimming removed 5 bases from V and 3 bases from J, with 8 bases in between. Germline V gene sequence: CDR1 SEHNR, CDR2 FQNEAQ (reference sequence). The CDR3 totals 12 residues. The CDR3 nucleotides read TGTGCCAGCAGCCCCCCGAACTACGAGCAGTACTTC. It translates to CASSPPNYEQYF.

The V and J genes are TRBV5-6 and TRBJ1-5; no firm D call. In germline, CDR1 is SGHDT, CDR2 YYEEEE. V was pared by 3 bases and J by 5 bases, with 18 bases between. The CDR3 is 16 residues long. As DNA, the CDR3 is TGTGCCAGCAGCTCACAGATGAACAGTTTTGATCAGCCCCAGCATTTT. Translating gives CASSSQMNSFDQPQHF.